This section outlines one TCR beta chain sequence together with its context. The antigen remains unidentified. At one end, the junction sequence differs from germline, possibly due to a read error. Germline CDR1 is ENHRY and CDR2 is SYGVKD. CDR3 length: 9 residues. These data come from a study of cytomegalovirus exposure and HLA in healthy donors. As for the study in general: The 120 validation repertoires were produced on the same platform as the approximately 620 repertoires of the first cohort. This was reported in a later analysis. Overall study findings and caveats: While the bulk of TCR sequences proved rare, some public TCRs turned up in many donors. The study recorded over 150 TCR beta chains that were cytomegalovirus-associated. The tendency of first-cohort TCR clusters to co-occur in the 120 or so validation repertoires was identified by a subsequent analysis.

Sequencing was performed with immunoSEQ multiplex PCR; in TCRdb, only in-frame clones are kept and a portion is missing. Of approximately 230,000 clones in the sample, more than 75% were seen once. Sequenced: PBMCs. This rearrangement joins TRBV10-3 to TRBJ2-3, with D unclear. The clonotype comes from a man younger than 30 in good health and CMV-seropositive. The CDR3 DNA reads TGTGCCATCGGTGATACGCAGTATTTT. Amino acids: CAIGDTQYF.